A selection of T cell receptor beta chains follows, all from one sample in a study of cytomegalovirus exposure and HLA in healthy donors. The table came from immunoSEQ multiplex PCR; TCRdb's copy has only in-frame clones and leaves some out. Of around 130,000 clones listed, about 70% were seen once; the top ten hold around 2.1%. Sequenced input: PBMCs. The receptors come from a woman between 40 and 50 years old in good health and CMV-seropositive. The CDR3 runs from the conserved cysteine through the conserved F or W. The order of the fields is V gene, D gene, clone size, J gene, CDR3 protein, CDR3 DNA. A D gene is named only where the DNA matches it firmly. Expanded clones are given a class, and other clones once, few, many or no size at all.

TRBV18	TRBD1	few	TRBJ1-1	CASSLGQGDEAFF	TGTGCCAGCTCACTGGGACAGGGAGATGAAGCTTTCTTT
TRBV7-2	TRBD2	.	TRBJ2-3	CASSLGLAGGTDTQYF	TGTGCCAGCAGCTTGGGACTAGCGGGGGGCACAGATACGCAGTATTTT
TRBV9	.	.	TRBJ2-1	CASSARDSPYNEQFF	TGTGCCAGCAGCGCACGGGACTCCCCCTACAATGAGCAGTTCTTC
TRBV19	TRBD2	few	TRBJ2-7	CANAPAGSYEQYF	TGTGCCAACGCCCCAGCGGGATCTTACGAGCAGTACTTC
TRBV25-1	.	.	TRBJ1-6	CASSESGRGSPLHF	TGTGCCAGCAGTGAATCCGGGAGAGGAAGCCCCCTCCACTTT
TRBV30	.	.	TRBJ1-3	CAWSLGPRTQADF	TGTGCCTGGAGTTTAGGACCCCGGACTCAGGCGGATTTT
TRBV30	.	.	TRBJ1-1	CAWSVRNSRPNTEAFF	TGTGCCTGGAGTGTACGGAACAGCCGTCCGAACACTGAAGCTTTCTTT
TRBV9	TRBD1	few	TRBJ1-4	CASSVGGAAGGGEKLFF	TGTGCCAGCAGCGTAGGAGGCGCCGCAGGGGGAGGCGAAAAACTGTTTTTT
TRBV6-6	TRBD1	.	TRBJ2-7	CASSYSTGGINEQYF	TGTGCCAGCAGTTACTCGACAGGGGGCATAAACGAGCAGTACTTC
TRBV28	.	.	TRBJ2-7	CASIQVGGEDEQYF	TGTGCCAGCATCCAAGTGGGGGGAGAGGACGAGCAGTACTTC
TRBV30	.	.	TRBJ2-3	CAWAGVGSRTDTQYF	TGTGCCTGGGCCGGAGTTGGGTCCCGCACAGATACGCAGTATTTT
TRBV7-9	TRBD2	.	TRBJ2-5	CASSAPRGRGRETQYF	TGTGCCAGCAGCGCGCCCCGGGGGCGCGGGAGGGAGACCCAGTACTTC
TRBV18	.	.	TRBJ2-2	CASSPPVTAVAGELFF	TGTGCCAGCTCACCACCGGTGACAGCCGTGGCCGGGGAGCTGTTTTTT
TRBV5-1	TRBD1	.	TRBJ1-1	CASSQWTGMNTEAFF	TGCGCCAGCAGCCAATGGACAGGAATGAACACTGAAGCTTTCTTT
TRBV4-2	TRBD2	.	TRBJ2-1	CASSQAEREGRNEQFF	TGTGCCAGCAGCCAAGCAGAGCGGGAGGGCCGGAATGAGCAGTTCTTC
TRBV6-6	.	.	TRBJ1-1	CASSTSGEAFF	TGTGCCAGCAGTACCTCAGGTGAAGCTTTCTTT
TRBV28	.	.	TRBJ2-5	CASSTSGQKQYF	TGTGCCAGCAGTACGTCCGGACAGAAGCAGTACTTC
TRBV6-6	.	.	TRBJ1-2	CASSYSGENYLDGYTF	TGTGCCAGCAGTTACTCTGGGGAGAACTATCTAGATGGCTACACCTTC
TRBV2	.	.	TRBJ1-6	CASSEGWRGNSYNSPLHF	TGTGCCAGCAGTGAAGGGTGGAGGGGCAACTCCTATAATTCACCCCTCCACTTT
TRBV18	.	.	TRBJ2-7	CASSLGTSSYEQYF	TGTGCCAGCTCACTGGGTACTAGTTCCTACGAGCAGTACTTC
TRBV10-3	.	.	TRBJ1-6	CAISEGQGGNSPLHF	TGTGCCATCAGTGAGGGGCAGGGAGGGAATTCACCCCTCCACTTT
TRBV10-1	.	.	TRBJ1-6	CARGGGNPLHF	TGCGCCAGAGGTGGGGGGAATCCCCTCCACTTT
TRBV19	.	.	TRBJ1-1	CASSIGGRGHTEAFF	TGTGCCAGTAGTATCGGGGGGCGAGGGCACACTGAAGCTTTCTTT
TRBV9	.	.	TRBJ1-6	CASSVGFVRINSPLHF	TGTGCCAGCAGCGTAGGTTTCGTCAGGATTAATTCACCCCTCCACTTT
TRBV29-1	TRBD2	once	TRBJ2-2	CSVSGPGGGTGELFF	TGCAGCGTTTCCGGACCGGGGGGGGGAACCGGGGAGCTGTTTTTT
TRBV4-3	TRBD2	.	TRBJ2-7	CASSQEASGASYEQYF	TGCGCCAGCAGCCAAGAGGCTAGCGGAGCCTCCTACGAGCAGTACTTC
TRBV28	TRBD2	.	TRBJ2-7	CASNRGGAGRYEQYF	TGTGCCAGCAATCGGGGGGGGGCAGGGAGATACGAGCAGTACTTC
TRBV7-2	.	.	TRBJ2-5	CASSLWGQETQYF	TGTGCCAGCAGCTTATGGGGGCAGGAGACCCAGTACTTC
TRBV11-1	TRBD1	.	TRBJ2-5	CASSPLGQVDQETQYF	TGTGCCAGCAGCCCCCTGGGACAGGTGGACCAGGAGACCCAGTACTTC
TRBV10-3	TRBD2	.	TRBJ2-7	CAISIRGLAGAYEQYF	TGTGCCATCAGTATACGGGGACTAGCGGGGGCCTACGAGCAGTACTTC
TRBV6-6	.	.	TRBJ2-2	CASSYTRSTGELFF	TGTGCCAGCAGTTACACCAGGTCCACCGGGGAGCTGTTTTTT
TRBV19	TRBD1	.	TRBJ1-2	CASNSPPGTGGAGYGYTF	TGTGCCAGTAACTCACCTCCCGGGACAGGGGGCGCCGGCTATGGCTACACCTTC
TRBV30	.	.	TRBJ1-4	CAWSPTQEKLFF	TGTGCCTGGAGCCCAACCCAGGAAAAACTGTTTTTT
TRBV2	TRBD1	.	TRBJ2-2	CASGGQGRNTGELFF	TGTGCCAGCGGAGGACAGGGCCGTAACACCGGGGAGCTGTTTTTT
TRBV7-2	TRBD1	.	TRBJ1-2	CASSLGGQAFYGYTF	TGTGCCAGCAGCTTAGGGGGACAGGCGTTCTATGGCTACACCTTC
TRBV5-1	TRBD1	.	TRBJ1-2	CASSSSGTAKIYGYTF	TGCGCCAGCAGCTCTTCCGGGACAGCTAAGATCTATGGCTACACCTTC
TRBV28	.	.	TRBJ2-7	CASSPSSPVSSYEQYF	TGTGCCAGCAGCCCTAGCAGCCCAGTAAGCTCCTACGAGCAGTACTTC
TRBV28	.	few	TRBJ2-2	CASSLARNTGELFF	TGTGCCAGCAGTTTAGCCAGGAACACCGGGGAGCTGTTTTTT
TRBV5-4	TRBD1	.	TRBJ1-3	CASSLGTLGTAGNTIYF	TGTGCCAGCAGCTTGGGAACTCTAGGGACAGCTGGAAACACCATATATTTT
TRBV6-5	.	.	TRBJ2-2	CASSYYRRTTGELFF	TGTGCCAGCAGTTACTACAGGAGAACAACCGGGGAGCTGTTTTTT
TRBV7-2	TRBD1	once	TRBJ1-2	CASSPMTGTYGYTF	TGTGCCAGCTCTCCGATGACAGGGACGTATGGCTACACCTTC
TRBV2	TRBD1	.	TRBJ1-2	CASSGAGGEYGYTF	TGTGCCAGCAGTGGGGCAGGGGGCGAATATGGCTACACCTTC
TRBV7-3	TRBD2	.	TRBJ2-5	CASSFNGLAGDPMYF	TGTGCCAGCAGCTTCAATGGACTAGCGGGGGACCCGATGTACTTC
TRBV19	TRBD1	.	TRBJ1-2	CASSRDRGLYGYTF	TGTGCCAGTAGTCGGGACAGGGGACTCTATGGCTACACCTTC
TRBV5-1	TRBD1	.	TRBJ1-5	CASSLSAGGNQPQHF	TGCGCCAGCAGCTTGAGTGCAGGGGGGAATCAGCCCCAGCATTTT
TRBV10-3	TRBD1	.	TRBJ2-5	CAIRTGGESGTQYF	TGTGCCATCAGGACAGGGGGCGAGTCGGGGACCCAGTACTTC
TRBV27	TRBD1	.	TRBJ1-3	CASSPGTGGSASGNTIYF	TGTGCCAGCAGTCCCGGGACAGGGGGCTCGGCCTCTGGAAACACCATATATTTT
TRBV6-5	.	.	TRBJ1-1	CASSSGQGLFTEAFF	TGTGCCAGCAGTTCGGGGCAGGGGCTGTTCACTGAAGCTTTCTTT
TRBV4-3	.	.	TRBJ1-2	CASSQGFGTQYGYTF	TGCGCCAGCAGCCAAGGATTCGGGACACAGTATGGCTACACCTTC
TRBV5-6	.	few	TRBJ2-7	CAGRPQGSYEQYF	TGTGCCGGCCGACCTCAGGGATCCTACGAGCAGTACTTC
TRBV2	.	.	TRBJ2-5	CASKRTEQETQYF	TGTGCCAGCAAGCGGACAGAACAAGAGACCCAGTACTTC
TRBV4-3	.	few	TRBJ2-7	CASSQGSAGYYEQYF	TGCGCCAGCAGCCAAGGTTCGGCAGGGTACTACGAGCAGTACTTC
TRBV16	.	.	TRBJ1-1	CASSQRGRTEAFF	TGTGCCAGCAGCCAGCGCGGGCGCACTGAAGCTTTCTTT
TRBV15	.	.	TRBJ2-7	CATSRGQGNEQYF	TGTGCCACCAGCAGAGGGCAGGGCAACGAGCAGTACTTC
TRBV6-1	TRBD1	.	TRBJ1-3	CASTLTGHGNTIYF	TGTGCCAGCACCCTGACAGGGCATGGAAACACCATATATTTT
TRBV15	TRBD1	.	TRBJ1-2	CATSRVLGQGNYGYTF	TGTGCCACCAGCAGAGTATTGGGACAGGGGAACTATGGCTACACCTTC
TRBV5-1	.	.	TRBJ1-1	CASSFDSEAFF	TGCGCCAGCAGCTTCGACAGTGAAGCTTTCTTT